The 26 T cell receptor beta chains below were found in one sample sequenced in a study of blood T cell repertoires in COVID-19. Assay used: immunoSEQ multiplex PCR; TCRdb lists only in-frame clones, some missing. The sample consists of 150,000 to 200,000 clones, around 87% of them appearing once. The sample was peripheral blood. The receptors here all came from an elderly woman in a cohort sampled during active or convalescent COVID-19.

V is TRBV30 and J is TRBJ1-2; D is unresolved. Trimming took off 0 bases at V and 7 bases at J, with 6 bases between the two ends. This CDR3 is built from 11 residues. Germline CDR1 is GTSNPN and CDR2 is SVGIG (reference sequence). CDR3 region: CAWSVSGGYTF. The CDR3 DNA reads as TGTGCCTGGAGTGTATCGGGTGGCTACACCTTC.

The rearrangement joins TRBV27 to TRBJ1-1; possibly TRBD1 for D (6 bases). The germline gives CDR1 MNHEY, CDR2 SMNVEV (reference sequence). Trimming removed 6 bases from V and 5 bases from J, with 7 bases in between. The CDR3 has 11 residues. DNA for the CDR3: TGTGCCAGCAGAGGGGGAACTGAAGCTTTCTTT. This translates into CASRGGTEAFF.

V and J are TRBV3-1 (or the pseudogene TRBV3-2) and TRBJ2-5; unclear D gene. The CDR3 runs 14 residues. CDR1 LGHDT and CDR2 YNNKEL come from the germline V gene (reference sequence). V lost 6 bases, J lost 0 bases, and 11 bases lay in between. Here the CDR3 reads CASRSNIDQETQYF. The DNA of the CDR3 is TGTGCCAGCAGGTCCAACATCGACCAAGAGACCCAGTACTTC.

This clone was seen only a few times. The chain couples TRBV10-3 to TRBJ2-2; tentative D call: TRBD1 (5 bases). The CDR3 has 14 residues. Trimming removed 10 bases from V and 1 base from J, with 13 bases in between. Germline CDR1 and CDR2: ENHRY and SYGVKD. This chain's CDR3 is CATKQGQNTGELFF. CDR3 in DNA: TGTGCCACAAAGCAAGGACAGAACACCGGGGAGCTGTTTTTT.

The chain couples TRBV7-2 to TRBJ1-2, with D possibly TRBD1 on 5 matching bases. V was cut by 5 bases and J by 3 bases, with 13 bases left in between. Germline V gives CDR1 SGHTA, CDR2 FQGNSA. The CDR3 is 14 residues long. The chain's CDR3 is CASSPLGRDYGYTF. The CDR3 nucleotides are TGTGCCAGCAGCCCTCTCGGCAGGGACTATGGCTACACCTTC.

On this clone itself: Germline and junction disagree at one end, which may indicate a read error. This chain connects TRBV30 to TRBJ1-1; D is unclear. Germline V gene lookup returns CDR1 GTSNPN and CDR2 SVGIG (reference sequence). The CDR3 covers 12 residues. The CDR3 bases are TGTGCCTGGAGTGCCGGGAACTCTGAAGCTTTCTTT. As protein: CAWSAGNSEAFF.

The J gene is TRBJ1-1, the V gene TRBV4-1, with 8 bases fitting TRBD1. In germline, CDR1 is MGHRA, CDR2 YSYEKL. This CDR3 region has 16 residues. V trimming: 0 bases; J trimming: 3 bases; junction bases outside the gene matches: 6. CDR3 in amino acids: CASSQDKAGGYTEAFF. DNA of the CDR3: TGCGCCAGCAGCCAAGATAAGGCAGGGGGCTACACTGAAGCTTTCTTT.

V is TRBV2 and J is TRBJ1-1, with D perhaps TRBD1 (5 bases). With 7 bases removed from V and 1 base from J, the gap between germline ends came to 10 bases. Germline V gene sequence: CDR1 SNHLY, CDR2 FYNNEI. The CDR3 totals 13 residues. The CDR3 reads CASIRTWNTEAFF. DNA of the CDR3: TGTGCCAGCATAAGGACATGGAACACTGAAGCTTTCTTT.

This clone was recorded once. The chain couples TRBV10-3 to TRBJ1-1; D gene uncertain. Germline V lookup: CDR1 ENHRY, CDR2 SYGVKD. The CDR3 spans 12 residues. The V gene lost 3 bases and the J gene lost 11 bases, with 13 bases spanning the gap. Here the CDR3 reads CAISENDWEAFF. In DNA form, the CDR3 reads TGTGCCATCAGTGAAAACGACTGGGAGGCTTTCTTT.

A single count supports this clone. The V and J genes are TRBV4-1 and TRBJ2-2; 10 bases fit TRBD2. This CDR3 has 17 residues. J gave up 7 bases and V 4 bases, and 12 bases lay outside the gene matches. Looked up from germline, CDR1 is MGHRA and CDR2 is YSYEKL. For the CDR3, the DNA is TGCGCCAGCAGCCGAACTAAAGCGGGAGGGCCGAGCGGGGAGCTGTTTTTT. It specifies CASSRTKAGGPSGELFF.

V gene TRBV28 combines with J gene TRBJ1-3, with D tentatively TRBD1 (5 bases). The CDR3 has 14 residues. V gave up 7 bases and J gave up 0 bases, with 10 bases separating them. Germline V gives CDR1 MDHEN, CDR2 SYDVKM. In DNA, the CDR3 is TGTGCCAGCAACACAGGCCCCTCTGGAAACACCATATATTTT. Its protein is CASNTGPSGNTIYF.

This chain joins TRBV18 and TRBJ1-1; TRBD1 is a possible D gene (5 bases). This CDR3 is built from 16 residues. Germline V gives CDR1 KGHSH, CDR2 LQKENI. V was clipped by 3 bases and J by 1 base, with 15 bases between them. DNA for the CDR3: TGTGCCAGCTCACCTAATCAGGGCAGGACGAACACTGAAGCTTTCTTT. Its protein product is CASSPNQGRTNTEAFF.

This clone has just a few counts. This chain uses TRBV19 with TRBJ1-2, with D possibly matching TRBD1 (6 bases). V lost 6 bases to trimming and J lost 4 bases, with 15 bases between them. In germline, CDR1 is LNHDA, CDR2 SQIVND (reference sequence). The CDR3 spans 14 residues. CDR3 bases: TGTGCCAGTAGCCAGCTCGACAGGATCTATGGCTACACCTTC. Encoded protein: CASSQLDRIYGYTF.

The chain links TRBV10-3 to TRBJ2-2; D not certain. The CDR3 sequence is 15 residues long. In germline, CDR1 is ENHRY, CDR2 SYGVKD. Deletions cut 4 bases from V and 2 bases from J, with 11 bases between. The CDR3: CAISGRSLNTGELFF. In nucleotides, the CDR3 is TGTGCCATCAGTGGCCGAAGCCTAAACACCGGGGAGCTGTTTTTT.

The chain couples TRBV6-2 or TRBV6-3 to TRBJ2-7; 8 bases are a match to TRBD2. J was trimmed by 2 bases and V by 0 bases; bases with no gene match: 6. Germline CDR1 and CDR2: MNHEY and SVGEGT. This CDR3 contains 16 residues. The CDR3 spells CASSYSGSGVTYEQYV. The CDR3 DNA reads TGTGCCAGCAGTTACTCGGGTAGCGGGGTCACCTACGAGCAGTACGTC.

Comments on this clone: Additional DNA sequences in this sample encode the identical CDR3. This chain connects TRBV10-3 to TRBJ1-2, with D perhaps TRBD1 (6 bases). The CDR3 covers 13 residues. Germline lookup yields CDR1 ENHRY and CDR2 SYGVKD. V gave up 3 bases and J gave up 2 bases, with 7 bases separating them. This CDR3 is CAISETGNYGYTF. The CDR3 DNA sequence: TGTGCCATCAGTGAAACAGGGAACTATGGCTACACCTTC.

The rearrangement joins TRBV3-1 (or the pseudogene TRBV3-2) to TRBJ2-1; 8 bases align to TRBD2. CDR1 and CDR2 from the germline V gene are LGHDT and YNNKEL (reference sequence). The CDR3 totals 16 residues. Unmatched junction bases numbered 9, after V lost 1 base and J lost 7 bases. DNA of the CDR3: TGTGCCAGCAGCCAAGTCGGGACTAGTTATCGGAATGAGCAGTTCTTC. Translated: CASSQVGTSYRNEQFF.

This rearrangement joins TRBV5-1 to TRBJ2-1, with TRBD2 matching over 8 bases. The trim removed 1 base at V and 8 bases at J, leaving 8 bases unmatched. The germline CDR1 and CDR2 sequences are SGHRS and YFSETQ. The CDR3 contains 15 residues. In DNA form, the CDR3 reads TGCGCCAGCAGCTTGTTGTTAGCGGGGAGGTATGAGCAGTTCTTC. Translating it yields CASSLLLAGRYEQFF.

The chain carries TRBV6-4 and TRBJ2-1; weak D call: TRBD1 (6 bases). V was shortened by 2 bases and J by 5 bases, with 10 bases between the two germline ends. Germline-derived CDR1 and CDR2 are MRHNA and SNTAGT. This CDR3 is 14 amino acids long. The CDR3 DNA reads TGTGCCAGCAGTGACCTTGGACAGCACAATGAGCAGTTCTTC. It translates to CASSDLGQHNEQFF.

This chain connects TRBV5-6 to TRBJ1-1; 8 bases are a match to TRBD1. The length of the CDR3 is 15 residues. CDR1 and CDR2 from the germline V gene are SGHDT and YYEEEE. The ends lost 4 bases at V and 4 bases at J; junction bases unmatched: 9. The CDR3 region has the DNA TGTGCCAGCAGCCGCCGGGACAGGCCCTCCACTGAAGCTTTCTTT. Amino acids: CASSRRDRPSTEAFF.

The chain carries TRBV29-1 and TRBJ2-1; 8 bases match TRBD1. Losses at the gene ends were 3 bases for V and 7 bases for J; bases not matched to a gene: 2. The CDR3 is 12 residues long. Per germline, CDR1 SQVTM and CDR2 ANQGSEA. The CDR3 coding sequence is TGCAGCGTTGACCGACAGGGGAATGAGCAGTTCTTC. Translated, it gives CSVDRQGNEQFF.

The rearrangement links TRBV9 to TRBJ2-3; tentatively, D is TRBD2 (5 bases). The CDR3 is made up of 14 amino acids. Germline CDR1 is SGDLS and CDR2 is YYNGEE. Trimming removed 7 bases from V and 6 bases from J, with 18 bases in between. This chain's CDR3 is CASGPSGVGDTQYF. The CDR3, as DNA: TGTGCCAGCGGACCCAGCGGAGTAGGGGATACGCAGTATTTT.

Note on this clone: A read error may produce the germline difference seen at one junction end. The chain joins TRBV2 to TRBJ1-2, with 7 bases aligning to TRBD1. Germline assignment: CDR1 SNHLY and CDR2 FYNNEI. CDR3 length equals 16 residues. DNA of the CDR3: TGTGCCAGCACTGAAAGGCAGGGGGGAACACGGTATGGCTACACCTTC. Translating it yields CASTERQGGTRYGYTF. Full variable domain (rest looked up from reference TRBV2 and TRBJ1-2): EPEVTQTPSHQVTQMGQEVILRCVPISNHLYFYWYRQILGQKVEFLVSFYNNEISEKSEIFDDQFSVERPDGSNFTLKIRSTKLEDSAMYFCASTERQGGTRYGYTFGSGTRLTVV.

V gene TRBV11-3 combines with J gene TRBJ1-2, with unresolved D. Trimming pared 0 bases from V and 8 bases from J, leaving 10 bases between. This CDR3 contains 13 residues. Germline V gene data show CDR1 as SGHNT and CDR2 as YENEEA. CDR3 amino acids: CASSLDTVSGYTF. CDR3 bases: TGTGCCAGCAGCTTAGATACAGTAAGCGGCTACACCTTC.

The CDR3 is CASSFSGNEQFF. For the CDR3, the DNA is TGTGCCAGCAGCTTTTCCGGGAATGAGCAGTTCTTC. The rearrangement joins TRBV7-9 to TRBJ2-1; D gene unclear. The ends were cut back, 3 bases at V and 7 bases at J, with 7 bases in the middle. This CDR3 is 12 amino acids long. Germline V CDR1 and CDR2: SEHNR, FQNEAQ (reference sequence).

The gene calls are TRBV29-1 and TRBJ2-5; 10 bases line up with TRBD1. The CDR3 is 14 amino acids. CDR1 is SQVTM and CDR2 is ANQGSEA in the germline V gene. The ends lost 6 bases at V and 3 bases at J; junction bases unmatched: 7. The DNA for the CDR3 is TGCAGCGTCGAGGCCGGGACAGGGGAAGAGACCCAGTACTTC. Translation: CSVEAGTGEETQYF.